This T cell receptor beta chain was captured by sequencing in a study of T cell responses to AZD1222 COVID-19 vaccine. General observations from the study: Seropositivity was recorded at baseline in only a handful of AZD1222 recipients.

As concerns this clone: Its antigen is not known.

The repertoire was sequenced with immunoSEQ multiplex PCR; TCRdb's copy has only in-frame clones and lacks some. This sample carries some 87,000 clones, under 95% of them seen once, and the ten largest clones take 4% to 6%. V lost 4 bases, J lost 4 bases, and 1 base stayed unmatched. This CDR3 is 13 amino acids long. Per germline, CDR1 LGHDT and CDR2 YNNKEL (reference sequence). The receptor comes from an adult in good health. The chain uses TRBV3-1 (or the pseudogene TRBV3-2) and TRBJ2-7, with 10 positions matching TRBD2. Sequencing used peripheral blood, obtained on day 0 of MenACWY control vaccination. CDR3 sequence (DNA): TGTGCCAGCAGCCCGACTAGCGGGTACGAGCAGTACTTC. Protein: CASSPTSGYEQYF.